The sequence of this T cell receptor beta chain was determined in a study of blood T cell repertoires in COVID-19 (dated by TCRdb to the early 2020s). In the study overall: Samples from collaborators originated in the United States, Italy and Spain and spanned both the acute and convalescent phases of COVID-19. The material from the prospective study consisted of cDNA or gDNA derived from T cells, B-cell-depleted T cells, or PBMCs. Subjects who had been exposed to COVID-19, were actively infected with it, or had recovered from it provided the deeply sampled blood TCRbeta repertoires that made up the dataset. The repertoires were released in a freely available public database meant as a resource for research on the immune response to SARS-CoV-2. The samples were drawn from two sources: the first 160 participants of the ongoing ImmuneRACE study, and 1,200 or so subjects contributed by 6 global collaborators. A de-identified subject ID, COVID-19 status, age in years and sex were almost always included in the sample metadata. Where HLA class I and class II types were available, the types were taken from metadata supplied by the sample provider, not from assay-based typing. The study at large found these results: The quantity of clinical and demographic metadata differed by source and by participant and was supplied without curation.

The immunoSEQ Assay, a bias-controlled multiplex PCR, was used to amplify TCRbeta CDR3 regions from genomic DNA. As for the original processing: Within the assay, amplification of reference gene primers was used to estimate how many nucleated cells each sample contained. To quantify the absolute abundance of each unique TCRbeta CDR3 rearrangement, sequence reads were collapsed and filtered. For each sample, productive Simpson clonality was calculated as the square root of Simpson's diversity index across productive rearrangements. As stored in TCRdb, this immuneACCESS dataset retains in-frame rearrangements with V and J assigned. A fraction of the clones does not appear; measured against another copy, unresolved V genes explain less than half of the discrepancy, and the remainder lacks a known reason. The V and J calls and the clone size are those of that table, but D and trimming were determined from the DNA. The sample yields 20,000 to 25,000 clones; around 88% were counted once. Roughly 8.6% of the sample is in the top ten clones.

Whole blood was collected in K2EDTA tubes by collaborating institutions according to the institutions' own protocols. For TCRbeta analysis, collaborators shipped samples in one of three forms: frozen whole blood, isolated PBMCs, or DNA extracted from either of those sample types. Remarks on this clone: The clone's antigen remains unknown. No clone much larger than this one lies a single base away; base qualities are absent.

V is trimmed back by 2 bases and J by 0 bases, and the junction contains 5 bases that no gene match accounts for. The CDR3 starts with the cysteine, ends with the phenylalanine, and has 16 residues. Solely the CDR3 DNA is kept, with 48 bases framed from the first base. The germline V gene provides CDR1 SGHVS and CDR2 FNYEAQ. Sample: peripheral blood. The sequence is built from TRBV7-6 and TRBJ2-7, and 9 junctional nucleotides match TRBD2. The TCR was taken from a human donor with active COVID-19. The donor label of this sample is uncertain. Here the CDR3 is given as CASSLIAGESSYEQYF. DNA sequence: TGTGCCAGCAGCTTAATAGCGGGAGAGAGCTCCTACGAGCAGTACTTC. With the portions outside the CDR3 filled from the reference TRBV7-6 and TRBJ2-7 genes, the complete variable region becomes GAGVSQSPRYKVTKRGQDVALRCDPISGHVSLYWYRQALGQGPEFLTYFNYEAQQDKSGLPNDRFSAERPEGSISTLTIQRTEQRDSAMYRCASSLIAGESSYEQYFGPGTRLTVT.